This record covers a single T cell receptor beta chain. What this receptor recognizes is not known. No per-base quality is available; no much larger clone lies one base away. The CDR3, from cysteine to phenylalanine, totals 16 residues. Here the CDR3 DNA is all that survives: 48 bases in frame from base 1. CDR1 and CDR2, per the germline V gene, are LGHNA and YSLEER. V drops 0 bases and J drops 2 bases, leaving 13 bases in between. The library relied on PCR. Instrument on record: Illumina HiSeq 2500. To normalize quantification of the TCRbeta repertoire, the TCR libraries were built with molecular barcoding that relied on unique molecular identifiers. TCRdb trimmed the raw reads at Q25, called clones with MiXCR and kept productive beta chains. Each entry is one CDR3 protein sequence, shown with its most common DNA and genes. The sample profile shows 500,000 or so distinct CDR3 sequences; about 30% of them were found once. Jointly, the top ten make up 2% to 3% of the sample.

The sample belongs to a study of T-cell reconstitution after alpha-beta-depleted transplantation in children (dated by TCRdb to 2016 to 2017). Context from the whole study: Using TCR repertoire profiling, the study quantitatively followed how T-cell immune reconstitution unfolded in children after TCRalphabeta/CD19-depleted allogeneic hematopoietic cell transplantation.

This chain is built from TRBV4-3 and TRBJ1-1, and possibly TRBD1, on 5 matching bases. Specimen: PBMCs from the stem cell graft donor, collected from the stem cell graft. The receptor was derived from a human donor who donated a stem cell graft to a child with aplastic anemia. The DNA sequence is given as TGCGCCAGCAGCCAAGAAGGGACGCGGGGCAACACTGAAGCTTTCTTT. It translates to CASSQEGTRGNTEAFF.